Shown below are 16 T cell receptor beta chains from a single sample sequenced in a study of cytomegalovirus exposure and HLA in healthy donors. Sequenced by immunoSEQ multiplex PCR; TCRdb stores in-frame clones only, minus some. The data contain about 330,000 clones, 86% of them singletons. Sequenced material: PBMCs. The origin of the receptors is a woman aged 18-29 years in good health and CMV-seronegative.

The V gene is TRBV9, the J gene TRBJ2-5; D is possibly TRBD2 (6 bases). This CDR3 comprises 14 residues. CDR1 and CDR2 from the germline V gene are SGDLS and YYNGEE. Trimming cost V 1 base and J 5 bases, with 12 bases left between them. CDR3 nucleotides: TGTGCCAGCAGCGTATCGGGGGATTACGAGACCCAGTACTTC. The encoded protein is CASSVSGDYETQYF.

The J gene is TRBJ1-4, the V gene TRBV28; a weak D match, TRBD1 (6 bases). The V and J ends lost 6 bases and 10 bases respectively, with 15 bases between them. Per the germline V gene, CDR1 is MDHEN and CDR2 is SYDVKM. The CDR3 loop spans 13 amino acids. CDR3 sequence: CASSRGGAGKLFF. In nucleotides, the CDR3 is TGTGCCAGCAGCCGCGGGGGGGCTGGAAAACTGTTTTTT.

For the CDR3, the DNA is TGTGCCAGCAGCTTACTGCGGAACACTGAAGCTTTCTTT. Amino acid sequence: CASSLLRNTEAFF. The gene calls are TRBV7-3 and TRBJ1-1, with unresolved D. This CDR3 has 13 amino acids. V was cut by 2 bases and J by 1 base, with 5 bases left in between. The germline gives CDR1 SGHTA, CDR2 FQGTGA.

This clone has only a few counts. The gene calls are TRBV9 and TRBJ2-1, with unresolved D. The CDR3 sequence is 15 residues long. V was trimmed by 1 base and J by 5 bases, leaving 13 bases between them. The germline V gene encodes CDR1 SGDLS and CDR2 YYNGEE. The DNA for the CDR3 is TGTGCCAGCAGCGTATCGAGACTCCTAAACAATGAGCAGTTCTTC. The encoded protein is CASSVSRLLNNEQFF.

The rearrangement links TRBV5-1 to TRBJ2-5; D may be TRBD1 (6 bases). The CDR3 runs 14 residues. Germline-derived CDR1 and CDR2 are SGHRS and YFSETQ. Deletions cut 2 bases from V and 1 base from J, with 9 bases between. The CDR3 nucleotides are TGCGCCAGCAGCTTTGGCAGGGGCCAAGAGACCCAGTACTTC. Its translation: CASSFGRGQETQYF. Complete variable domain (other parts from reference TRBV5-1 and TRBJ2-5): KAGVTQTPRYLIKTRGQQVTLSCSPISGHRSVSWYQQTPGQGLQFLFEYFSETQRNKGNFPGRFSGRQFSNSRSEMNVSTLELGDSALYLCASSFGRGQETQYFGPGTRLLVL.

This clone was recorded once. This chain joins TRBV4-3 and TRBJ2-1; TRBD2 is a possible D gene (6 bases). V dropped 2 bases and J dropped 6 bases, with 23 bases sitting between them. In germline, CDR1 is LGHNA, CDR2 YSLEER. The CDR3 consists of 18 residues. In nucleotides, the CDR3 is TGCGCCAGCAGCCAAAGTCCGGGCTCAGGGAGGTCGGGCAATGAGCAGTTCTTC. It translates to CASSQSPGSGRSGNEQFF.

This clone occurred once. The chain couples TRBV5-6 to TRBJ2-4; 7 nucleotides match TRBD1. The CDR3 totals 15 residues. V dropped 3 bases and J dropped 7; count of bases not matched to a gene: 10. Per germline, CDR1 SGHDT and CDR2 YYEEEE. The CDR3 DNA follows: TGTGCCAGCAGCTCAACAGGGGTGGGGTGGAACATTCAGTACTTC. Encoded protein: CASSSTGVGWNIQYF.

The rearrangement joins TRBV5-6 to TRBJ2-7; D is perhaps TRBD1 (5 bases). V lost 6 bases and J 5 bases, leaving 15 bases between the germline ends. The germline V gene has CDR1 SGHDT and CDR2 YYEEEE. This CDR3 contains 13 residues. The CDR3 coding sequence is TGTGCCAGCACCAAGGGCAGGGCGGACGAGCAGTACTTC. This encodes CASTKGRADEQYF.

V usage is TRBV5-6 and J usage is TRBJ2-1; no clear D gene. Germline CDR1 SGHDT, CDR2 YYEEEE. Deletions cut 1 base from V and 0 bases from J, with 8 bases between. The CDR3 sequence is 15 residues long. The CDR3 loop is CASSLSWSSYNEQFF. CDR3 nucleotides: TGTGCCAGCAGCTTGTCGTGGAGCTCCTACAATGAGCAGTTCTTC. Full variable domain (rest looked up from reference TRBV5-6 and TRBJ2-1): DAGVTQSPTHLIKTRGQQVTLRCSPKSGHDTVSWYQQALGQGPQFIFQYYEEEERQRGNFPDRFSGHQFPNYSSELNVNALLLGDSALYLCASSLSWSSYNEQFFGPGTRLTVL.

In this sample, this clone turned up a few times. The gene calls are TRBV4-3 and TRBJ2-1, with D possibly matching TRBD2 (6 bases). The CDR3 length is 16 residues. CDR1 and CDR2 (germline): LGHNA, YSLEER. V was cut by 1 base and J by 4 bases, with 14 bases left in between. The chain's CDR3 is CASSQAFAGTYNEQFF. As DNA, the CDR3 is TGCGCCAGCAGCCAAGCTTTTGCGGGAACTTACAATGAGCAGTTCTTC.

CDR3 nucleotides: TGTGCTAGTGGTTTGGACCCCGGAGGGGCCGGACAGCCCCAGCATTTT. Protein sequence: CASGLDPGGAGQPQHF. The chain uses TRBV12-5 and TRBJ1-5, with D perhaps TRBD1 (5 bases). V lost 1 base, J lost 7 bases, and 17 bases lay in between. The length of the CDR3 is 16 residues. Germline values: CDR1 LGHNT, CDR2 FRNRAP.

The V gene is TRBV28, the J gene TRBJ2-1; 12 nucleotides line up with TRBD2. The CDR3 loop spans 15 amino acids. The germline CDR1 and CDR2 sequences are MDHEN and SYDVKM. Trimming cost V 3 bases and J 9 bases; bases outside gene matches: 6. The CDR3: CASSLATSGSGEQFF. The CDR3 DNA reads as TGTGCCAGCAGTTTGGCGACTAGCGGGAGTGGTGAGCAGTTCTTC.

This chain joins TRBV4-3 and TRBJ1-2; 9 nucleotides match TRBD1. Germline trimming cut 4 bases from V and 1 base from J; bases unmatched to any gene: 4. Germline V gene lookup returns CDR1 LGHNA and CDR2 YSLEER. The CDR3 runs to 15 residues. The CDR3 spells CASSPGTGYNYGYTF. As DNA, the CDR3 is TGCGCCAGCAGCCCCGGGACAGGGTATAACTATGGCTACACCTTC.

The chain has TRBV27 and TRBJ1-5, with a possible D match to TRBD1 (6 bases). Germline V gives CDR1 MNHEY, CDR2 SMNVEV (reference sequence). The length of the CDR3 is 12 residues. The V end lost 8 bases, the J end lost 7 bases, and 12 bases lay between the germline ends. CDR3 loop: CASGAGGQPQHF. The CDR3 region has the DNA TGTGCCAGCGGGGCGGGGGGCCAGCCCCAGCATTTT.

In its sample, this clone was seen a few times. This rearrangement joins TRBV9 to TRBJ2-7, with 9 nucleotides matching TRBD1. Germline CDR1 is SGDLS and CDR2 is YYNGEE. The CDR3 sequence is 14 residues long. V shed 4 bases and J 5 bases; nucleotides not matched to a gene: 7. DNA of the CDR3: TGTGCCAGCAGCCCTCAGGGACAGGGCCACGAGCAGTACTTC. Translated: CASSPQGQGHEQYF.

The sample holds a few counts of this clone. The chain employs TRBV7-8 and TRBJ1-5, with D possibly being TRBD1 (5 bases). Germline lookup yields CDR1 SGHVS and CDR2 FQNEAQ. V was pared by 2 bases and J by 4 bases, with 9 bases between. The CDR3 sequence is 14 residues long. The CDR3: CASSLLPGNQPQHF. The CDR3 DNA reads TGTGCCAGCAGCTTATTACCAGGGAATCAGCCCCAGCATTTT.